The 32 T cell receptor beta chains below all came from one sample that was sequenced in a study of cytomegalovirus exposure and HLA in healthy donors (dated by TCRdb to 2016 to 2017). Libraries were built with the immunoSEQ multiplex PCR assay. The multiplex PCR relied on a mix of 60 forward primers for TCR Vbeta segments and 13 reverse primers for TCR Jbeta segments. TCRdb carries this immuneACCESS record with in-frame sequences only. Its versions omit some clonotypes, under half of them owing to an unresolved V gene in the studies checked, with the rest unexplained. This sample holds roughly 80,000 clones; around three quarters were observed only once. The ten largest account for approximately 7.3% of the sample. The sequenced sample consisted of PBMCs. Receptors originate from a woman aged 40 to 50 in good health and CMV-seronegative.

The chain links TRBV14 to TRBJ1-1; possible D gene TRBD1, 5 bases. CDR3 length: 14 residues. Germline lookup yields CDR1 SGHDN and CDR2 FVKESK. V was trimmed by 2 bases and J by 4 bases, leaving 11 bases between them. CDR3 coding DNA: TGTGCCAGCAGCCAATTCCTAGACAGCACTGAAGCTTTCTTT. As protein: CASSQFLDSTEAFF.

The chain uses TRBV10-3 and TRBJ1-3, with D possibly being TRBD1 (6 bases). The germline V and J ends were trimmed by 11 bases and 0 bases, with 8 bases remaining between them. Germline V gene sequence: CDR1 ENHRY, CDR2 SYGVKD. The CDR3 has 12 residues. The CDR3 sequence is CAVQGSGNTIYF. CDR3 DNA: TGTGCCGTACAGGGCTCTGGAAACACCATATATTTT.

The rearrangement links TRBV25-1 to TRBJ2-7, with D possibly TRBD2 on 6 matching bases. CDR1 and CDR2 (germline): MGHDK, SYGVNS. The CDR3 spans 14 residues. Trimming stripped 6 bases from V and 4 bases from J, with 16 bases between. The CDR3 DNA reads as TGTGCCAGCAGCGGGGGATTAGACCTGTACGAGCAGTACTTC. It encodes CASSGGLDLYEQYF.

The V and J genes are TRBV5-1 and TRBJ2-3; 12 bases map to TRBD2. This CDR3 is built from 17 residues. V lost 4 bases and J lost 2; bases outside the gene matches: 8. Looked up from germline, CDR1 is SGHRS and CDR2 is YFSETQ. CDR3 region: CASSQVTSGGHTDTQYF. In DNA, the CDR3 is TGCGCCAGCAGCCAAGTGACTAGCGGGGGCCACACAGATACGCAGTATTTT.

A word on this clone: The germline gene is not matched at one end of the junction; a read error may be the cause. V and J are TRBV5-4 and TRBJ1-2, with 7 nucleotides matching TRBD1. Germline V lookup: CDR1 SGHNT, CDR2 YYREEE (reference sequence). The CDR3 extends over 15 amino acids. CDR3 DNA sequence: TGTGTCAGCAGCCGCCCCACAGGGGTTAACTATGGCTACACCTTC. It encodes CVSSRPTGVNYGYTF. Combining the CDR3 with reference TRBV5-4 and TRBJ1-2 gives the whole variable domain ETGVTQSPTHLIKTRGQQVTLRCSSQSGHNTVSWYQQALGQGPQFIFQYYREEENGRGNFPPRFSGLQFPNYSSELNVNALELDDSALYLCVSSRPTGVNYGYTFGSGTRLTVV.

The rearrangement joins TRBV6-1 to TRBJ2-1; 10 bases align to TRBD1. The germline CDR1 and CDR2 sequences are MNHNS and SASEGT. This CDR3 region has 14 residues. V gave up 5 bases and J gave up 7 bases; unmatched junction bases: 5. CDR3: CASSHGDRGNEQFF. In DNA form, the CDR3 reads TGTGCCAGCAGTCACGGGGACAGGGGAAATGAGCAGTTCTTC.

The chain employs TRBV6-6 and TRBJ1-2; D unclear. Per germline, CDR1 MNHNY and CDR2 SVGAGI (reference sequence). The CDR3 runs to 14 residues. Trimming removed 6 bases from V and 4 bases from J, with 15 bases in between. The CDR3 loop is CASSRGETAYGYTF. As DNA, the CDR3 is TGTGCCAGCAGCCGCGGCGAAACGGCCTATGGCTACACCTTC.

The genes are TRBV7-9 and TRBJ2-1; 9 bases line up with TRBD2. Per the germline V gene, CDR1 is SEHNR and CDR2 is FQNEAQ (reference sequence). This CDR3 is built from 15 residues. With 6 bases clipped from V and 2 bases from J, the junction kept 5 bases outside the gene matches. The chain's CDR3 is CASSLLAGTYNEQFF. For the CDR3, the DNA is TGTGCCAGCAGTCTTCTAGCGGGAACCTACAATGAGCAGTTCTTC.

The rearrangement uses TRBV6-4 and TRBJ2-2, with a possible D match to TRBD2 (5 bases). The CDR3 sequence is 15 residues long. V dropped 5 bases and J dropped 13 bases, with 23 bases sitting between them. Looked up from germline, CDR1 is MRHNA and CDR2 is SNTAGT. The CDR3 protein is CASSPQSGLTGGLFF. The CDR3 nucleotides read TGTGCCAGCAGTCCACAAAGCGGCCTAACCGGCGGGCTGTTTTTT.

V usage is TRBV5-6 and J usage is TRBJ1-6; no firm D call. This CDR3 is built from 15 residues. Germline V gene data show CDR1 as SGHDT and CDR2 as YYEEEE. V gave up 4 bases and J gave up 6 bases, with 14 bases separating them. The CDR3 DNA sequence: TGTGCCAGCAGCACCCGACCGGGAGGTAATTCACCCCTCCACTTT. Encoded protein: CASSTRPGGNSPLHF.

The rearrangement joins TRBV2 to TRBJ2-7; D might be TRBD2 (6 bases). From germline, CDR1 is SNHLY and CDR2 FYNNEI. CDR3 length: 15 residues. V was shortened by 8 bases and J by 0 bases, with 17 bases between the two germline ends. The CDR3 spells CASGRGLPISYEQYF. DNA for the CDR3: TGTGCCAGCGGGCGGGGACTGCCCATCTCCTACGAGCAGTACTTC. Full variable domain (remainder filled in from reference TRBV2 and TRBJ2-7): EPEVTQTPSHQVTQMGQEVILRCVPISNHLYFYWYRQILGQKVEFLVSFYNNEISEKSEIFDDQFSVERPDGSNFTLKIRSTKLEDSAMYFCASGRGLPISYEQYFGPGTRLTVT.

The chain links TRBV27 to TRBJ2-2; D is possibly TRBD2 (5 bases). Germline values: CDR1 MNHEY, CDR2 SMNVEV (reference sequence). The V end lost 2 bases, the J end lost 2 bases, and 15 bases lay between the germline ends. This CDR3 region has 17 residues. CDR3 sequence: CASSLDLRGSNTGELFF. CDR3 in DNA: TGTGCCAGCAGTTTAGATTTAAGAGGGTCAAACACCGGGGAGCTGTTTTTT.

Only one count was recorded for this clone. The chain recombines TRBV6-1 with TRBJ2-7, with D possibly being TRBD1 (6 bases). Germline loops: CDR1 MNHNS, CDR2 SASEGT. V was shortened by 8 bases and J by 7 bases, with 18 bases between the two germline ends. The CDR3 contains 13 residues. CDR3 coding DNA: TGTGCCAGCGATTCTACAGGGATGGGGGAGCAGTACTTC. Its translation: CASDSTGMGEQYF.

The J gene is TRBJ2-1, the V gene TRBV11-3, with 13 bases aligning to TRBD2. The CDR3 loop spans 18 amino acids. Germline assignment: CDR1 SGHNT and CDR2 YENEEA. Unmatched junction bases numbered 10, after V lost 5 bases and J lost 3 bases. The CDR3 region has the DNA TGTGCCAGCAGCCTAGGACTAGCGGGAGTGAAGGGCTACAATGAGCAGTTCTTC. The encoded protein is CASSLGLAGVKGYNEQFF.

The chain has TRBV7-8 and TRBJ2-1, with D possibly TRBD1 on 5 matching bases. Between the trimmed V and J ends, which lost 5 bases and 1 base, there was a span of 9 bases. The CDR3 length is 14 residues. Germline CDR1 SGHVS, CDR2 FQNEAQ. CDR3 loop: CASSTQDSYNEQFF. CDR3 bases: TGTGCCAGCAGCACACAGGATTCCTACAATGAGCAGTTCTTC.

In DNA, the CDR3 is TGTGCCAGCAGCTCAGACATGACCAACTATGGCTACACCTTC. It translates to CASSSDMTNYGYTF. The chain joins TRBV7-2 to TRBJ1-2; D gene ambiguous. The CDR3 runs 14 residues. Trimming removed 4 bases from V and 2 bases from J, with 11 bases in between. The germline CDR1 and CDR2 sequences are SGHTA and FQGNSA.

J is TRBJ2-5 and V is TRBV4-3, with TRBD1 matching 7 bases. The germline V gene encodes CDR1 LGHNA and CDR2 YSLEER. V dropped 4 bases and J dropped 4; count of bases not matched to a gene: 6. The CDR3 extends over 14 amino acids. The CDR3 bases are TGCGCCAGCAGCCCAATGACAGGGAGAGAGACCCAGTACTTC. Translation: CASSPMTGRETQYF.

CDR3: CSVEVGVHYTF. CDR3 DNA: TGCAGCGTTGAAGTAGGGGTACACTACACCTTC. V gene TRBV29-1 combines with J gene TRBJ1-2, with a possible D match to TRBD1 (5 bases). The CDR3 is made up of 11 amino acids. V was trimmed by 1 base and J by 10 bases, leaving 10 bases between them. Germline CDR1 reads SQVTM; CDR2 reads ANQGSEA. Drawing the rest from reference TRBV29-1 and TRBJ1-2, the complete variable domain is SAVISQKPSRDICQRGTSLTIQCQVDSQVTMMFWYRQQPGQSLTLIATANQGSEATYESGFVIDKFPISRPNLTFSTLTVSNMSPEDSSIYLCSVEVGVHYTFGSGTRLTVV.

This sequence joins TRBV25-1 and TRBJ2-1, with 13 bases identical to TRBD2. This CDR3 has 17 amino acids. V was clipped by 2 bases and J by 6 bases; unmatched bases: 7. CDR1 MGHDK and CDR2 SYGVNS come from the germline V gene. The CDR3 sequence is CASSEVRTSGSANEQFF. Written as DNA, the CDR3 is TGTGCCAGCAGTGAAGTGAGGACTAGCGGGAGTGCCAATGAGCAGTTCTTC.

V usage is TRBV7-3 and J usage is TRBJ1-1; D possibly corresponds to TRBD1 (5 bases). V was clipped by 5 bases and J by 0 bases, with 16 bases between them. The CDR3 extends over 16 amino acids. Germline loops: CDR1 SGHTA, CDR2 FQGTGA. This CDR3 is CASSPDSRAMNTEAFF. The CDR3 DNA sequence: TGTGCCAGCAGCCCTGACAGTCGCGCAATGAACACTGAAGCTTTCTTT.

A single count supports this clone. This sequence joins TRBV28 and TRBJ2-5; 8 nucleotides align to TRBD1. From germline, CDR1 is MDHEN and CDR2 SYDVKM. The junction had 9 bases not matched to a gene; V was cut back by 8 bases and J by 4 bases. This CDR3 comprises 14 residues. CDR3 region: CASGLWTGLETQYF. DNA of the CDR3: TGTGCCAGCGGACTTTGGACAGGGTTAGAGACCCAGTACTTC. The full variable domain, in which reference TRBV28 and TRBJ2-5 provide the parts outside the CDR3, is DVKVTQSSRYLVKRTGEKVFLECVQDMDHENMFWYRQDPGLGLRLIYFSYDVKMKEKGDIPEGYSVSREKKERFSLILESASTNQTSMYLCASGLWTGLETQYFGPGTRLLVL.

V usage is TRBV5-1 and J usage is TRBJ2-5; 7 bases are a match to TRBD1. The DNA end lines up better with TRBJ2-7; the J call may be wrong. The CDR3 runs to 13 residues. Germline V gives CDR1 SGHRS, CDR2 YFSETQ. CDR3 DNA sequence: TGCGCCAGCAGCTTGGAGGGGGCGCTCGAGCAGTACTTC. Translated: CASSLEGALEQYF.

This chain uses TRBV4-3 with TRBJ2-7, with 11 bases aligning to TRBD2. The CDR3 runs to 15 residues. J lost 8 bases, V lost 3 bases, and 9 bases had no gene match. Germline V gives CDR1 LGHNA, CDR2 YSLEER. The CDR3, as DNA: TGCGCCAGCAGCCACGGACTAGCGGGCCCCGGGAAGCAGTACTTC. Protein product: CASSHGLAGPGKQYF.

The chain joins TRBV7-6 to TRBJ1-2, with D perhaps TRBD1 (6 bases). The CDR3 is 15 residues long. Germline V gives CDR1 SGHVS, CDR2 FNYEAQ. V gave up 5 bases and J gave up 7 bases, with 20 bases separating them. CDR3 DNA: TGTGCCAGCAGCCCAGGGGCGCCAGGAACTAGTGGCTACACCTTC. Protein product: CASSPGAPGTSGYTF.

The CDR3 coding sequence is TGTGCCAGCAGCCCTAGCGGGGGGGTTCGATGGGATACGCAGTATTTT. Its protein is CASSPSGGVRWDTQYF. The gene calls are TRBV4-2 and TRBJ2-3, with 12 bases lining up with TRBD2. Germline CDR1 is LGHNA and CDR2 is YNFKEQ. CDR3 length equals 16 residues. With V trimmed by 4 bases and J by 6 bases, 8 bases remained unmatched.

V is TRBV18 and J is TRBJ2-7; 9 nucleotides match TRBD1. V trimming: 10 bases; J trimming: 5 bases; junction bases outside the gene matches: 12. Germline V lookup: CDR1 KGHSH, CDR2 LQKENI. There are 14 residues in the CDR3. The CDR3 here is CATTQTGGSDEQYF. The CDR3 DNA reads as TGTGCCACCACCCAGACAGGGGGTAGTGACGAGCAGTACTTC.

This clone was observed a few times. The CDR3 DNA is TGCAGTGCCCCCCGCGGGGAGGCTTTCTTT. This encodes CSAPRGEAFF. This chain connects TRBV20-1 to TRBJ1-1; D call uncertain. Trimming took 6 bases from V and 11 from J, leaving 13 bases between them. Germline CDR1 DFQATT, CDR2 SNEGSKA (reference sequence). The CDR3 length is 10 residues.

The chain carries TRBV29-1 and TRBJ2-3, with D hard to call. CDR1 is SQVTM, CDR2 ANQGSEA, per germline. The CDR3 is made up of 14 amino acids. Trimming left V 6 bases short and J 0 bases short, with 13 bases between. The DNA for the CDR3 is TGCAGCGTCGGAGAGTTGTACAGCACAGATACGCAGTATTTT. Its protein is CSVGELYSTDTQYF.

The gene calls are TRBV7-9 and TRBJ2-2; tentatively, D is TRBD1 (6 bases). Deletions cut 3 bases from V and 4 bases from J, with 12 bases between. The CDR3 spans 15 residues. Germline V lookup: CDR1 SEHNR, CDR2 FQNEAQ (reference sequence). The CDR3 sequence is CASSLYRVFTGELFF. The CDR3 DNA reads TGTGCCAGCAGCTTGTACAGGGTATTCACCGGGGAGCTGTTTTTT.

In its sample, this clone was seen once. V and J are TRBV6-4 and TRBJ2-2, with D possibly matching TRBD2 (5 bases). Trimming took off 3 bases at V and 5 bases at J, with 13 bases between the two ends. The CDR3 is 15 residues long. Germline loops: CDR1 MRHNA, CDR2 SNTAGT. This CDR3 reads CASSEMFGETGELFF. Here the CDR3 DNA reads TGTGCCAGCAGTGAAATGTTTGGGGAGACCGGGGAGCTGTTTTTT.

The chain is built from TRBV18 and TRBJ2-6; D gene unclear. The CDR3 runs 14 residues. The V end lost 4 bases, the J end lost 0 bases, and 4 bases lay between the germline ends. Germline V gene data show CDR1 as KGHSH and CDR2 as LQKENI. CDR3 coding DNA: TGTGCCAGCTCACGCAGCTCTGGGGCCAACGTCCTGACTTTC. It encodes CASSRSSGANVLTF.

This clone appeared a few times. The V and J genes are TRBV5-1 and TRBJ2-1; 7 bases match TRBD2. Per the germline V gene, CDR1 is SGHRS and CDR2 is YFSETQ. CDR3 length equals 15 residues. The V gene end was trimmed by 2 bases and the J gene end by 9 bases; junction bases not matched to a gene: 11. The CDR3 coding sequence is TGCGCCAGCAGCTTCTCTGGGACTAACCGGGGTGAGCAGTTCTTC. This gives the protein CASSFSGTNRGEQFF.